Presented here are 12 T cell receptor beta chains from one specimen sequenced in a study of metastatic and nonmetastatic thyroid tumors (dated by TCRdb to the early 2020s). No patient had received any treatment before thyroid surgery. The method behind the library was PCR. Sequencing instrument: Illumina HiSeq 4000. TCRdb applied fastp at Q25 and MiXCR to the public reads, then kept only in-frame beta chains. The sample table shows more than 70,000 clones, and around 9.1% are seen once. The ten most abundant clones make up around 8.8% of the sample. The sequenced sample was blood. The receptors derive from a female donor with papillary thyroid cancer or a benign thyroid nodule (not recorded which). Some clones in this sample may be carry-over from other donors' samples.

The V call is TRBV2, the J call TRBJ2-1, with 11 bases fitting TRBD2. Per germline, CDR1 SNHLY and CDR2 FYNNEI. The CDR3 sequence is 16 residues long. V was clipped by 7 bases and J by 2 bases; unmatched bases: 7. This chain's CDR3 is CASISSGGSAYNEQFF. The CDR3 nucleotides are TGTGCCAGCATATCTAGCGGGGGGAGTGCCTACAATGAGCAGTTCTTC. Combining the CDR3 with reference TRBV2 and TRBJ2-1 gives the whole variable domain EPEVTQTPSHQVTQMGQEVILRCVPISNHLYFYWYRQILGQKVEFLVSFYNNEISEKSEIFDDQFSVERPDGSNFTLKIRSTKLEDSAMYFCASISSGGSAYNEQFFGPGTRLTVL.

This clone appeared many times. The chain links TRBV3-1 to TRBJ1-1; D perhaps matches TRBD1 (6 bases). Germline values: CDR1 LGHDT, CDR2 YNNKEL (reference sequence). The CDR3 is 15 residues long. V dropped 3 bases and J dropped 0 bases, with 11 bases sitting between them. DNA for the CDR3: TGTGCCAGCAGCCATTCGGACAGAGTGAACACTGAAGCTTTCTTT. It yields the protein CASSHSDRVNTEAFF.

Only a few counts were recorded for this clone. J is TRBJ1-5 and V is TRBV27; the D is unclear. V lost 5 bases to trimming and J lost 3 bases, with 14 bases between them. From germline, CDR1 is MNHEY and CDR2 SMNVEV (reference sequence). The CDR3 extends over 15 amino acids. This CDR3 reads CASSRCTVTNQPQHF. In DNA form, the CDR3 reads TGTGCCAGCAGTCGTTGCACAGTGACCAATCAGCCCCAGCATTTT.

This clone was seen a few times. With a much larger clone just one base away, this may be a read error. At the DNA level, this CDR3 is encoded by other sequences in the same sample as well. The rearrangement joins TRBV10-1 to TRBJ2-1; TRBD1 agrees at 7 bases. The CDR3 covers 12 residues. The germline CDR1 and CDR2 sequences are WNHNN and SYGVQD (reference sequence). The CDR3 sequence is CATRSRQGLQFF. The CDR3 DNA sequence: TGTGCCACCCGATCCCGACAGGGCTTACAGTTCTTC.

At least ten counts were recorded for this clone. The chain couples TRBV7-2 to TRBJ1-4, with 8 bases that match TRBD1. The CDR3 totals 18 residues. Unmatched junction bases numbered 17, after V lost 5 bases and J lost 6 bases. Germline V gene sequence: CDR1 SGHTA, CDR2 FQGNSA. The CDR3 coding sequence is TGTGCCAGCAGCCCCCGACAGGGGCCCAACCTCGTTGATGAAAAACTGTTTTTT. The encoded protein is CASSPRQGPNLVDEKLFF.

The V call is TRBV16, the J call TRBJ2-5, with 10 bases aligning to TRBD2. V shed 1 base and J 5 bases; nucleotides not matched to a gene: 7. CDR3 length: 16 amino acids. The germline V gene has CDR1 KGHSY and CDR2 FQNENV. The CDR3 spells CASSQLLAGWRETQYF. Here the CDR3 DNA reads TGTGCCAGCAGCCAATTACTAGCGGGGTGGAGGGAGACCCAGTACTTC.

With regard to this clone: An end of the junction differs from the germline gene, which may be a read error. CDR3 nucleotide sequence: TGCAGTGCTAGTAAGCAGCCTCGGTACGATCAGTACTTC. Amino acid sequence: CSASKQPRYDQYF. This chain connects TRBV20-1 to TRBJ2-7; D gene uncertain. Germline CDR1 and CDR2: DFQATT and SNEGSKA (reference sequence). The CDR3 is made up of 13 amino acids.

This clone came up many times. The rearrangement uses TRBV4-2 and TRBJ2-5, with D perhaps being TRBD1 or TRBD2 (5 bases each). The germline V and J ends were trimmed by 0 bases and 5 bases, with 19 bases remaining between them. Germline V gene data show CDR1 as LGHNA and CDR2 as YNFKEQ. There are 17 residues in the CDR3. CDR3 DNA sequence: TGTGCCAGCAGCCAAGACGGGGCTAGCTCAATCCAGGAGACCCAGTACTTC. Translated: CASSQDGASSIQETQYF.

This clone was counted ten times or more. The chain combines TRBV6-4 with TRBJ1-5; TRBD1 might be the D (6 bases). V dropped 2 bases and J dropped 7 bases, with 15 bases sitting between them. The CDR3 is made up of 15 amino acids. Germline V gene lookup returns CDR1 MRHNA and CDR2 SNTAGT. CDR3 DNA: TGTGCCAGCAGTGACCTGGGGGCGAGGGTCCAGCCCCAGCATTTT. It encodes CASSDLGARVQPQHF.

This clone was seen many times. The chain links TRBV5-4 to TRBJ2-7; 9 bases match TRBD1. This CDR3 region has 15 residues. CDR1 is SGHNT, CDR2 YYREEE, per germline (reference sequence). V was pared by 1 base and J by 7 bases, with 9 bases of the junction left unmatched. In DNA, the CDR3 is TGTGCCAGCAGCTTGCCAAGGACAGGGGTAAGAGAGCAGTACTTC. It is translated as CASSLPRTGVREQYF.

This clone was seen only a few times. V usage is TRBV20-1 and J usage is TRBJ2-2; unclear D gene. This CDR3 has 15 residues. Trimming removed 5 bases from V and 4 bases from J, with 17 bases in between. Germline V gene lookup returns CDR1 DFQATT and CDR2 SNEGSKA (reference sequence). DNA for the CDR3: TGCAGTGCTGGAAATGGCGAAGTGGGCACCGGGGAGCTGTTTTTT. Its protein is CSAGNGEVGTGELFF.

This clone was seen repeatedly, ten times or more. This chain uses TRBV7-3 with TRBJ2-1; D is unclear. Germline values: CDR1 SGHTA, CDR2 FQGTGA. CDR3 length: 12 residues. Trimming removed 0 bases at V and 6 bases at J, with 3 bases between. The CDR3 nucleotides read TGTGCCAGCAGCTTAACGTCCAATGAGCAGTTCTTC. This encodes CASSLTSNEQFF.